The present entry profiles one TCR beta chain with its context. Data came from immunoSEQ multiplex PCR; TCRdb stores just in-frame clones and leaves some out. The sample holds about 1.5 million clones, 95% to 99% seen once. CDR1 is SGHNT and CDR2 is YENEEA in the germline V gene. Between the trimmed V and J ends, which lost 5 bases and 7 bases, there was a span of 11 bases. The CDR3 is 13 amino acids. The data originate from a study of shared clonotypes between healthy human individuals. Sequencing was done on a sample of naive CD4+ T cells sorted from blood. Regarding subset: CD45RA+ positively selected. This clonotype originated in a man aged 25-45 years in good health. The V and J genes are TRBV11-3 and TRBJ2-2; D gene ambiguous. The CDR3 nucleotides read TGTGCCAGCAGCCTCCAGTTAAGCGGGGAGCTGTTTTTT. This gives the protein CASSLQLSGELFF.